The 14 T cell receptor beta chains below were found in one sample sequenced in a study of T cell repertoires in cytomegalovirus infection. One entry per CDR3 protein, called by TCRdb with MiXCR from the reads. Of around 750,000 distinct CDR3 sequences listed, less than 35% were seen once; the top ten hold under 15%. These receptors' targets are unknown. The source was cultured CD8+ T cells from PBMCs, collected from culture after CMV antigen stimulation. All receptors come from a human donor in good health (CMV status not recorded). Some clones in this sample may be carry-over from other donors' samples.

V and J are TRBV10-3 and TRBJ1-5; no clear D gene. Germline V lookup: CDR1 ENHRY, CDR2 SYGVKD. The CDR3 is made up of 15 amino acids. Between the trimmed V and J ends, which lost 2 bases and 0 bases, there was a span of 8 bases. This chain's CDR3 is CAISEGSNSNQPQHF. CDR3 nucleotides: TGTGCCATCAGTGAGGGCAGCAATAGCAATCAGCCCCAGCATTTT.

This clonotype turned up a few times. The V and J genes are TRBV12-3 or TRBV12-4 and TRBJ2-2, with 8 bases lining up with TRBD2. Losses at the gene ends were 11 bases for V and 6 bases for J; bases not matched to a gene: 14. The CDR3 contains 15 residues. This CDR3 reads CALRASGGGPGELFF. CDR3 bases: TGTGCCCTCCGGGCGAGTGGCGGGGGGCCCGGGGAGCTGTTTTTT.

This clonotype has more than one count but fewer than ten. The chain combines TRBV6-1 with TRBJ2-3; D is possibly TRBD2 (5 bases). Germline lookup yields CDR1 MNHNS and CDR2 SASEGT. V gave up 7 bases and J gave up 1 base, with 12 bases separating them. This CDR3 contains 14 residues. The CDR3 DNA reads TGTGCCAGCACCCGGGATTTCGGCACAGATACGCAGTATTTT. Its protein product is CASTRDFGTDTQYF.

This clonotype was counted a few times. This chain links TRBV24-1 with TRBJ2-2; TRBD1 matches at 7 bases. CDR3 length equals 13 residues. Trimming took 7 bases from V and 3 from J; bases not matched to a gene: 1. Germline assignment: CDR1 KGHDR and CDR2 SFDVKD. Written as DNA, the CDR3 is TGTGCCACCAGCGACAGGGACACCGGGGAGCTGTTTTTT. It yields the protein CATSDRDTGELFF.

The genes are TRBV12-3 or TRBV12-4 and TRBJ1-3; maybe TRBD1 (6 bases). CDR3 size: 15 residues. V lost 1 base, J lost 7 bases, and 14 bases lay in between. The CDR3 here is CASSLGGGARNTIYF. For the CDR3, the DNA is TGTGCCAGCAGTTTAGGGGGGGGGGCCCGGAACACCATATATTTT.

J is TRBJ1-3 and V is TRBV5-1, with D maybe TRBD1 (5 bases). Germline V lookup: CDR1 SGHRS, CDR2 YFSETQ. V was trimmed by 4 bases and J by 8 bases, leaving 19 bases between them. The CDR3 runs to 15 residues. CDR3 sequence (DNA): TGCGCCAGCAGCGGAGGACGATTTACCAGGGACACCATATATTTT. Translated: CASSGGRFTRDTIYF. The whole variable domain, filled in from reference TRBV5-1 and TRBJ1-3, reads KAGVTQTPRYLIKTRGQQVTLSCSPISGHRSVSWYQQTPGQGLQFLFEYFSETQRNKGNFPGRFSGRQFSNSRSEMNVSTLELGDSALYLCASSGGRFTRDTIYFGEGSWLTVV.

This chain connects TRBV7-9 to TRBJ2-5, with a possible D match to TRBD2 (5 bases). The CDR3 sequence is 15 residues long. Germline loops: CDR1 SEHNR, CDR2 FQNEAQ (reference sequence). With 4 bases removed from V and 2 bases from J, the gap between germline ends came to 14 bases. CDR3 amino acids: CASSYLGREQETQYF. CDR3 bases: TGTGCCAGCAGCTACTTGGGTAGGGAGCAAGAGACCCAGTACTTC.

CDR3 nucleotide sequence: TGCGCCAGCAGCCAAGGGGACCTCAGTGGTACTGAAGCTTTCTTT. This codes for CASSQGDLSGTEAFF. The J gene is TRBJ1-1, the V gene TRBV4-1; D is perhaps TRBD1 (5 bases). V lost 1 base, J lost 5 bases, and 14 bases lay in between. Germline V gives CDR1 MGHRA, CDR2 YSYEKL. The CDR3 spans 15 residues.

The chain carries TRBV6-8 and TRBJ2-2; 7 nucleotides align to TRBD1. The CDR3 has 15 residues. The junction had 12 bases not matched to a gene; V was cut back by 9 bases and J by 5 bases. The V gene's germline CDR1 is MNHGY and CDR2 SAAAGT. As DNA, the CDR3 is TGTGCCAGTCGGACCGGGACAGCCTTTACCGGGGAGCTGTTTTTT. Amino acids: CASRTGTAFTGELFF.

This chain links TRBV6-6 with TRBJ1-3, with D hard to call. The CDR3 loop spans 11 amino acids. Trimming took 10 bases from V and 3 from J, leaving 7 bases between them. Per germline, CDR1 MNHNY and CDR2 SVGAGI (reference sequence). CDR3 sequence: CATLGGNTIYF. The CDR3 region has the DNA TGTGCCACCCTGGGTGGAAACACCATATATTTT.

In its sample, this clonotype was seen a few times. The rearrangement joins TRBV2 to TRBJ2-3, with 7 bases that match TRBD2. The CDR3 length is 15 residues. Per germline, CDR1 SNHLY and CDR2 FYNNEI. V shed 7 bases and J 3 bases; nucleotides not matched to a gene: 10. This CDR3 reads CASILGEGPTDTQYF. The CDR3, as DNA: TGTGCCAGCATCCTCGGGGAGGGGCCGACAGATACGCAGTATTTT.

This rearrangement joins TRBV6-1 to TRBJ1-2, with TRBD1 matching 7 bases. After removal of 6 bases from V and 5 bases from J, the junction contained 12 bases not matched to a gene. Germline V CDR1 and CDR2: MNHNS, SASEGT. This CDR3 comprises 15 residues. CDR3 region: CASSPYPQGVYGYTF. The CDR3 DNA sequence: TGTGCCAGCAGCCCTTATCCCCAGGGGGTTTATGGCTACACCTTC.

The gene calls are TRBV7-2 and TRBJ2-7; tentative D call: TRBD2 (6 bases). Germline assignment: CDR1 SGHTA and CDR2 FQGNSA. This CDR3 has 15 amino acids. CDR3 nucleotide sequence: TGTGTCAGCAGCTTAGCGGTCGGCCGAGGCTACGAGCAGTACGTC. Translating it yields CVSSLAVGRGYEQYV.

A note on this clonotype: This may come from a read error, since a much larger clone is one base off. The gene calls are TRBV7-6 and TRBJ2-3; 8 bases are shared with TRBD2. CDR3 size: 16 residues. Germline CDR1 is SGHVS and CDR2 is FNYEAQ. The CDR3, as DNA: TGTGTCAGCAGCGAGGGGACTAGACGTTACACAGATACGCAGTATTTT. This sequence encodes CVSSEGTRRYTDTQYF.